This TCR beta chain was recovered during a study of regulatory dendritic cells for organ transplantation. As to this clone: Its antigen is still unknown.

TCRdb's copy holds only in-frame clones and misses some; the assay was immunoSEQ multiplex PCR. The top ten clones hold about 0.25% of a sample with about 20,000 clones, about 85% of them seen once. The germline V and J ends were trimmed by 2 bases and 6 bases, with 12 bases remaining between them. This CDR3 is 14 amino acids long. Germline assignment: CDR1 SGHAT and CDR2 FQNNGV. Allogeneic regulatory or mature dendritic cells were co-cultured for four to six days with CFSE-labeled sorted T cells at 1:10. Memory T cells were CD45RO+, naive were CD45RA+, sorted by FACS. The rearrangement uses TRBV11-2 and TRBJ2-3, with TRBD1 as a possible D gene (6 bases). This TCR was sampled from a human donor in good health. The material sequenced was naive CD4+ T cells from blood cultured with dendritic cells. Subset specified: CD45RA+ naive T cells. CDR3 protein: CASSLSAGADTQYF. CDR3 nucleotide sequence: TGTGCCAGCAGCTTAAGCGCAGGGGCGGATACGCAGTATTTT.